Described below is a single TCR beta chain sequence and its context. Antigen specificity is unknown. The source of the sample is a study of T cell responses to AZD1222 COVID-19 vaccine. Study-level findings and limits: Dominant at 160-218 and 743-854, vaccine-associated CD4 TCRs also spanned spike. Among spike-specific TCRs, nearly half reportedly target unmutated variant regions. Clonal diversity may have been underestimated in mostly white British donors.

Assay: immunoSEQ multiplex PCR; the TCRdb copy retains only in-frame clones and omits some. The data hold about 110,000 clones, with 85% to 95% observed a single time. This clonotype was obtained from an adult in good health. The material was peripheral blood, obtained on day 0 of AZD1222 vaccination.

The DNA of the CDR3 is TGTGCCAGCAGTTACGGGCTTGGAAACACCATATATTTT. It is translated as CASSYGLGNTIYF. J is TRBJ1-3 and V is TRBV6-5; D is unresolved. V was shortened by 2 bases and J by 3 bases, with 5 bases between the two germline ends. The CDR3 is made up of 13 amino acids. The germline V gene has CDR1 MNHEY and CDR2 SVGAGI.